This TCR beta chain was recorded in a study of CD4 T cells in relation to SARS-CoV-2 and coronaviruses. V was pared by 1 base and J by 4 bases, with 10 bases between. The germline gives CDR1 PRHDT, CDR2 FYEKMQ (reference sequence). The length of the CDR3 is 15 residues. A word on this clone: Its antigen is unidentified.

Deep TCR-beta sequencing used DNA from uncultured naive and memory CD4+ T cells. Assay: immunoSEQ multiplex PCR; the TCRdb copy retains only in-frame clones and omits some. Of 55,000 to 75,000 clones in the sample, about nine tenths are singletons; the top ten hold roughly 1.6%. CD4+ T cells from unexposed donors were obtained before the COVID-19 pandemic (2011-2018). Regarding the study as a whole: Memory recall responses, not primary responses primed in culture, are what the assay detects. The cross-reactivity analysis covered only spike protein, not other viral proteins.

This chain links TRBV13 with TRBJ2-2, with TRBD2 as a possible D gene (6 bases). The receptor was isolated from a human donor in good health. Sample: memory CD4+ T cells from PBMCs. The chain's CDR3 is CASSLVGGRTGELFF. The CDR3 nucleotides are TGTGCCAGCAGCTTAGTCGGGGGACGCACCGGGGAGCTGTTTTTT.